Each of the 25 T cell receptor beta chains below was sequenced from the same sample in a study of CXCR3-negative and CXCR3-positive naive CD8 T cells. Libraries of TRB cDNA were made by 5' RACE and carried UMIs. TCRdb re-analyzed the 5' RACE reads; it lists each CDR3 protein once, without DNA. This sample's table reports tens of thousands of distinct CDR3 sequences. No cognate antigen is known for these TCRs. Notes on the study in general: CXCR3-positive naive cells carried more hydrophobic TRB CDR3s than CXCR3-negative ones.

The sequenced sample consisted of naive CXCR3+ CD8+ T cells from blood. Subset defined: CD45RO-CCR7+CD27+CD95- naive CD8+ T cells expressing CXCR3 (TNR3+). Source of these receptors: a human donor in good health. Some clones in this sample may be carry-over from other donors' samples.

The chain carries TRBV12-3 or TRBV12-4 and TRBJ2-5; TCRdb calls TRBD2, which cannot be checked without DNA. The length of the CDR3 is 14 residues. CDR3 amino acids: CASSLYQLGETQYF.

The V call is TRBV5-1, the J call TRBJ2-7. CDR3 length: 11 residues. CDR1 and CDR2 from the germline V gene are SGHRS and YFSETQ. CDR3 region: CASSLNYEQYF.

This chain uses TRBV5-5 with TRBJ2-1. Germline CDR1 is SGHKS and CDR2 is YYEKEE (reference sequence). The CDR3 loop spans 14 amino acids. CDR3 amino acids: CASSFGGTYNEQFF.

The V gene is TRBV12-5, the J gene TRBJ2-7; the D call from TCRdb, TRBD1, cannot be confirmed without DNA. Per the germline V gene, CDR1 is LGHNT and CDR2 is FRNRAP. The CDR3 length is 13 residues. The CDR3 sequence: CASGRDRDNEQYF.

The rearrangement uses TRBV3-1 and TRBJ2-2. CDR1 is LGHDT and CDR2 is YNNKEL in the germline V gene (reference sequence). The length of the CDR3 is 15 residues. The CDR3 loop reads CASSQETLLTGELFF.

This sequence joins TRBV4-3 and TRBJ2-1. CDR3 length equals 13 residues. CDR1 LGHNA and CDR2 YSLEER come from the germline V gene. The CDR3: CASSQASAEEQFF.

The chain links TRBV28 to TRBJ2-1; TCRdb indicates TRBD2, and absent DNA this call remains unverified. The CDR3 has 14 amino acids. CDR1 MDHEN and CDR2 SYDVKM come from the germline V gene. The CDR3: CASSLDFSYNEQFF.

The CDR3 reads CASSQDVVGPLRDTQYF. J is TRBJ2-3 and V is TRBV4-3; TCRdb proposes TRBD2, but this gene call is untestable without DNA. The CDR3 length is 17 residues. Germline assignment: CDR1 LGHNA and CDR2 YSLEER.

The chain links TRBV7-7 to TRBJ1-4; checking the TCRdb D call of TRBD1 is not possible without DNA. This CDR3 comprises 13 residues. The germline V gene has CDR1 SSHAT and CDR2 FNYEAQ (reference sequence). The CDR3 loop is CASGERGDEKLFF.

The chain has TRBV7-2 and TRBJ1-2; no DNA is available, so the TRBD1 call from TCRdb remains unchecked. The CDR3 is 15 amino acids. Germline loops: CDR1 SGHTA, CDR2 FQGNSA. CDR3 sequence: CASSYGTGGGYGYTF.

This chain uses TRBV4-2 with TRBJ2-5; TCRdb reports TRBD1, a call that lacks DNA to check it against. CDR3 length: 16 residues. The germline CDR1 and CDR2 sequences are LGHNA and YNFKEQ. The CDR3 is CASSQFFSGPQETQYF.

This CDR3 reads CASSLGQGNTEAFF. This chain joins TRBV7-3 and TRBJ1-1; there is no DNA to check the TCRdb D call of TRBD1. Germline CDR1 reads SGHTA; CDR2 reads FQGTGA. The CDR3 totals 14 residues.

The genes are TRBV6-2 or TRBV6-3 and TRBJ2-7; TCRdb's D gene call, TRBD1, goes unchecked for lack of DNA. Germline CDR1 reads MNHEY; CDR2 reads SVGEGT. The CDR3 has 15 amino acids. The CDR3 loop is CASSYRRPPFYEQYF.

J is TRBJ2-7 and V is TRBV5-1; TCRdb designates TRBD1, a call that cannot be tested without DNA. Germline lookup yields CDR1 SGHRS and CDR2 YFSETQ. The CDR3 runs 15 residues. The CDR3 region is CASSPGQATAYEQYF.

The V gene is TRBV2, the J gene TRBJ2-3; TCRdb returns TRBD2, unconfirmable since there is no DNA. This CDR3 spans 15 amino acids. In germline, CDR1 is SNHLY, CDR2 FYNNEI. The CDR3 here is CASSDFSVVADTQYF.

The chain joins TRBV29-1 to TRBJ1-1. CDR1 is SQVTM and CDR2 is ANQGSEA in the germline V gene. This CDR3 is 14 amino acids long. The CDR3 here is CSVDLPVMNAEAFF.

The V call is TRBV7-3, the J call TRBJ1-2; the D gene TCRdb calls, TRBD1, cannot be checked with no DNA. CDR1 and CDR2 from the germline V gene are SGHTA and FQGTGA. This CDR3 comprises 11 residues. CDR3 residues: CASSGGHGYTF.

CDR3 protein: CASSPRQGPYNEQFF. J is TRBJ2-1 and V is TRBV7-8. Germline-derived CDR1 and CDR2 are SGHVS and FQNEAQ. This CDR3 contains 15 residues. Variable domain in full (rest from reference TRBV7-8 and TRBJ2-1): GAGVSQSPRYKVAKRGQDVALRCDPISGHVSLFWYQQALGQGPEFLTYFQNEAQLDKSGLPSDRFFAERPEGSVSTLKIQRTQQEDSAVYLCASSPRQGPYNEQFFGPGTRLTVL.

V and J are TRBV27 and TRBJ2-7. The CDR3 runs 12 residues. Germline assignment: CDR1 MNHEY and CDR2 SMNVEV (reference sequence). CDR3 in amino acids: CASISRLDEQYF.

The rearrangement links TRBV14 to TRBJ1-1; TCRdb's D call of TRBD1 is untestable without DNA. CDR3 length equals 17 residues. Germline loops: CDR1 SGHDN, CDR2 FVKESK. CDR3 residues: CASSLPGGVLANTEAFF.

The chain combines TRBV20-1 with TRBJ2-7; TCRdb's D gene call, TRBD1, goes unchecked for lack of DNA. Germline V gene sequence: CDR1 DFQATT, CDR2 SNEGSKA (reference sequence). This CDR3 has 13 amino acids. This CDR3 reads CSRVGDGPYEQYF.

The CDR3: CASSFDLDRVYEQYF. This chain joins TRBV5-1 and TRBJ2-7; TCRdb's D call, TRBD1, is unchecked because there is no DNA. The CDR3 is 15 amino acids. Germline-derived CDR1 and CDR2 are SGHRS and YFSETQ.

The chain combines TRBV11-3 with TRBJ2-1; as DNA is missing, the TRBD2 call by TCRdb cannot be tested. The CDR3 runs 18 residues. Germline lookup yields CDR1 SGHNT and CDR2 YENEEA. The CDR3 is CASSLYFGGDPSYNEQFF.

The chain has TRBV3-1 and TRBJ2-5; the TCRdb call, TRBD1, lacks DNA for checking. CDR3 length: 13 amino acids. Germline CDR1 reads LGHDT; CDR2 reads YNNKEL (reference sequence). CDR3 residues: CASSQEGAETQYF.

V is TRBV29-1 and J is TRBJ2-5; no DNA is available, so the TRBD2 call from TCRdb remains unchecked. Germline V gives CDR1 SQVTM, CDR2 ANQGSEA. The CDR3 is made up of 14 amino acids. This CDR3 is CSVELAGHQETQYF.